This T cell receptor beta chain derives from a study of cytomegalovirus exposure and HLA in healthy donors. Study in general: Counted in an early data release were 65 million to 100 million unique TCRs from HLA-typed donors. General study findings and limits: Associated with HLA alleles at 0.05 false discovery rate in a later analysis were about 17,000 TCR beta sequences. The authors later found TCR association rates varying by HLA locus, with DRB1 most and HLA-C fewest.

About this clone itself: The antigen remains unidentified.

The PCR ran on 60 Vbeta and 13 Jbeta primers. The assay was immunoSEQ multiplex PCR, and TCRdb's table has in-frame clones only and misses some. The data show fewer than 95,000 clones, around 84% seen once. This CDR3 spans 15 amino acids. CDR1 MNHNS and CDR2 SASEGT come from the germline V gene. With V trimmed by 8 bases and J by 0 bases, 7 bases remained unmatched. Sample: PBMCs. The chain has TRBV6-1 and TRBJ2-3; 8 bases line up with TRBD2. This TCR derives from a man aged 35-49 years in good health and CMV-seropositive. The CDR3 sequence is CASSLAGTSTDTQYF. The CDR3, as DNA: TGTGCCAGCTCCCTAGCGGGCACTAGCACAGATACGCAGTATTTT.